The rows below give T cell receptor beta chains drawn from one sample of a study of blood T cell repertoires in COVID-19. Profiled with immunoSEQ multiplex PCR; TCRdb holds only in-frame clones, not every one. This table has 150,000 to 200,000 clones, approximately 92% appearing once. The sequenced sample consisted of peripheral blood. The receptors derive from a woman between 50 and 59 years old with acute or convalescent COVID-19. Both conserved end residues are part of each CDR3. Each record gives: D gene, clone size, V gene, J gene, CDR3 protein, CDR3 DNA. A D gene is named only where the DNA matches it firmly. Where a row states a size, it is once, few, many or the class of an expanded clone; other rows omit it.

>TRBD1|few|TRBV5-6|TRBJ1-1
CASKGTGDSMNTEAFF
TGTGCCAGCAAAGGGACAGGGGATTCCATGAACACTGAAGCTTTCTTT
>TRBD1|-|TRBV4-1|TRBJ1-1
CASSPGTVSVNTEAFF
TGCGCCAGCAGCCCAGGGACAGTTTCGGTGAACACTGAAGCTTTCTTT
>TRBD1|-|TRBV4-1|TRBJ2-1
CASSQGDRGSHNEQFF
TGCGCCAGCAGCCAAGGGGACAGGGGTTCCCACAATGAGCAGTTCTTC
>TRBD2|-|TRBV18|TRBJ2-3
CASSPNGLAGFTDTQYF
TGTGCCAGCTCCCCAAATGGACTAGCGGGATTCACAGATACGCAGTATTTT
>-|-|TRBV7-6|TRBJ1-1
CASAPNRDTSTEAFF
TGTGCCAGCGCCCCCAACCGGGACACGTCGACTGAAGCTTTCTTT
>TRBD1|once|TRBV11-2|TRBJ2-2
CASSTTGGFNTGELFF
TGTGCCAGCAGCACAACAGGGGGGTTTAACACCGGGGAGCTGTTTTTT
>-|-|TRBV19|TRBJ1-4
CASSRLDLAEKLFF
TGTGCCAGTAGTAGACTCGACTTAGCGGAAAAACTGTTTTTT
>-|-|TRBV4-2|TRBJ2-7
CASSRGQPPNEQYF
TGTGCCAGCAGCCGCGGACAGCCCCCTAACGAGCAGTACTTC
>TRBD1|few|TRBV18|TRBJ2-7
CASSPDRAYEQYF
TGTGCCAGCTCCCCGGACAGGGCTTACGAGCAGTACTTC
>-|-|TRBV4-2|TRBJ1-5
CASSQERDSYQPQHF
TGTGCCAGCAGCCAAGAACGAGACAGCTATCAGCCCCAGCATTTT
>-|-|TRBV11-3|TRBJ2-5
CASSLDGQGETQYF
TGTGCCAGCAGCTTAGATGGCCAGGGAGAGACCCAGTACTTC
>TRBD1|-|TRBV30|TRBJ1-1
CAWRYGTGTTEAFF
TGTGCCTGGAGATATGGGACAGGGACAACTGAAGCTTTCTTT
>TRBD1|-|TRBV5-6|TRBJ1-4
CASSLLLTGTGNEKLFF
TGTGCCAGCAGCTTGCTTTTGACTGGGACAGGGAATGAAAAACTGTTTTTT
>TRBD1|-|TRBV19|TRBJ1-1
CASSVTGGAFF
TGTGCCAGTAGTGTAACAGGGGGAGCTTTCTTT
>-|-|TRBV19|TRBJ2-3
CASSIVYGSTDTQYF
TGTGCCAGTAGTATCGTGTACGGGAGCACAGATACGCAGTATTTT
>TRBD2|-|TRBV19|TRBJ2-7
CASSSPGLAGVYEQYF
TGTGCCAGTAGTTCCCCGGGACTAGCGGGAGTATACGAGCAGTACTTC
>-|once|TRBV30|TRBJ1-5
CAWSSGASSNQPQHF
TGTGCCTGGAGTTCAGGGGCTTCTAGCAATCAGCCCCAGCATTTT
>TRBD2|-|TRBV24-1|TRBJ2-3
CATSRGGSDTQYF
TGTGCCACCAGTCGGGGGGGTTCAGATACGCAGTATTTT
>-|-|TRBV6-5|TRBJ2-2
CASSLRDTGELFF
TGTGCCAGCAGTTTGAGAGACACCGGGGAGCTGTTTTTT
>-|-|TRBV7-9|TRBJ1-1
CASSPPQGLETEAFF
TGTGCCAGCAGCCCCCCTCAGGGATTGGAGACTGAAGCTTTCTTT
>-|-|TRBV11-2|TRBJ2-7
CASSPQGLVHEQYF
TGTGCCAGCAGCCCTCAGGGCTTGGTCCACGAGCAGTACTTC
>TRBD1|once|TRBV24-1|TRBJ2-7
CATSDMPRDRGAYEQYF
TGTGCCACCAGTGACATGCCCCGGGACAGGGGAGCCTACGAGCAGTACTTC
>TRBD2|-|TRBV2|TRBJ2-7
CASRIAGGYEQYF
TGTGCCAGCAGGATAGCGGGGGGCTACGAGCAGTACTTC
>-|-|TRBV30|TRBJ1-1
CAWTALGADTEAFF
TGTGCCTGGACGGCCCTCGGAGCCGACACTGAAGCTTTCTTT
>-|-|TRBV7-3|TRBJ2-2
CASSEPGAGELFF
TGTGCCAGCAGCGAACCGGGAGCCGGGGAGCTGTTTTTT
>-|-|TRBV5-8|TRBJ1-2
CASSLLTPLYRGYTF
TGTGCCAGCAGCCTTCTGACACCGCTCTATAGAGGCTACACCTTC
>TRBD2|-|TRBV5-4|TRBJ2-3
CASSLNQGGFLPDTQYF
TGTGCCAGCAGCTTGAACCAGGGAGGGTTTTTGCCAGATACGCAGTATTTT
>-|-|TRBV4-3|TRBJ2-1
CASSPGQPINEQFF
TGCGCCAGCAGCCCCGGACAGCCCATCAATGAGCAGTTCTTC
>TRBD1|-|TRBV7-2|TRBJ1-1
CASSPRRTGGNTEAFF
TGTGCCAGCAGCCCGCGCAGGACAGGGGGCAACACTGAAGCTTTCTTT
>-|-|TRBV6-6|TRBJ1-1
CASSYLLGVNTEAFF
TGTGCCAGCAGTTACTTGTTAGGGGTGAACACTGAAGCTTTCTTT
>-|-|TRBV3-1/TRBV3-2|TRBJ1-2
CASSQEQLGRGYGYTF
TGTGCCAGCAGCCAAGAACAGCTTGGGAGGGGTTATGGCTACACCTTC
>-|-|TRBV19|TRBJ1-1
CASSLSLRVFF
TGTGCCAGTAGTCTATCCCTGAGGGTTTTCTTT
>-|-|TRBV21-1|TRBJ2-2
CAKGQGGDGELFF
TGTGCCAAGGGACAGGGTGGAGACGGGGAGCTGTTTTTT
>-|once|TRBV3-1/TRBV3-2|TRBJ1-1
CASSQFGENTEAFF
TGTGCCAGCAGCCAATTCGGTGAGAACACTGAAGCTTTCTTT
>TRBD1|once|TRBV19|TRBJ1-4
CASSLLDRDNEKLFF
TGTGCCAGTAGTTTATTGGACAGGGATAATGAAAAACTGTTTTTT
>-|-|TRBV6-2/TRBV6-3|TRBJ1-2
CASSYSTEVPGYTF
TGTGCCAGCAGTTACTCGACTGAGGTACCTGGCTACACCTTC
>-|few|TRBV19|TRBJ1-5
CASSIAANQPQHF
TGTGCCAGTAGTATCGCGGCGAATCAGCCCCAGCATTTT
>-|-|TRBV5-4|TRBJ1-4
CASSPGGINEKLFF
TGTGCCAGCAGCCCCGGAGGAATTAATGAAAAACTGTTTTTT
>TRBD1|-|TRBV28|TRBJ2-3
CASSLSGQGTDTQYF
TGTGCCAGCAGTTTATCTGGACAGGGCACCGATACGCAGTATTTT
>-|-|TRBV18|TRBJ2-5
CASSPPLSKETQYF
TGTGCCAGCTCACCACCTCTTAGTAAAGAGACCCAGTACTTC
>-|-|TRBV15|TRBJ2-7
CATSREGASSYEQYF
TGTGCCACCAGCAGAGAGGGGGCAAGCTCCTACGAGCAGTACTTC
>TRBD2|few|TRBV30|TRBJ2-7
CAWSGLAGGSYEQYF
TGTGCCTGGAGTGGACTAGCGGGGGGGTCCTACGAGCAGTACTTC
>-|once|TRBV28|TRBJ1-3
CASSPPRLFSGNTIYF
TGTGCCAGCAGTCCACCGAGGCTGTTCTCTGGAAACACCATATATTTT
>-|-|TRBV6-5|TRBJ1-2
CAGSGVSNYGYTF
TGTGCCGGCTCAGGGGTTTCGAACTATGGCTACACCTTC
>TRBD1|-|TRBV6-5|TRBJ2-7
CASSYSDRGAYEQYF
TGTGCCAGCAGTTACTCGGACAGGGGGGCCTACGAGCAGTACTTC
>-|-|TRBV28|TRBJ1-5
CASSAPRGQPQHF
TGTGCCAGCAGTGCTCCAAGAGGACAGCCCCAGCATTTT
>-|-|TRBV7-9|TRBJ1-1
CASSLVPLPEAFF
TGTGCCAGCAGCTTAGTTCCACTACCTGAAGCTTTCTTT
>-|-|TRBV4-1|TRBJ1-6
CASSLTWGGSPLHF
TGCGCCAGCAGCCTCACCTGGGGCGGTTCACCCCTCCACTTT
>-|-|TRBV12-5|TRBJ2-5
CASGLVHGQQETQYF
TGTGCTAGTGGTTTGGTACATGGACAGCAAGAGACCCAGTACTTC
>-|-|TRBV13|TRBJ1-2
CASSLAILSDGSYGYTF
TGTGCCAGCAGCTTAGCCATATTATCCGACGGGAGCTATGGCTACACCTTC
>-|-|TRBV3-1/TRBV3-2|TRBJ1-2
CASSQGGLGGDYGYTF
TGTGCCAGCAGCCAAGGGGGCCTAGGGGGTGACTATGGCTACACCTTC